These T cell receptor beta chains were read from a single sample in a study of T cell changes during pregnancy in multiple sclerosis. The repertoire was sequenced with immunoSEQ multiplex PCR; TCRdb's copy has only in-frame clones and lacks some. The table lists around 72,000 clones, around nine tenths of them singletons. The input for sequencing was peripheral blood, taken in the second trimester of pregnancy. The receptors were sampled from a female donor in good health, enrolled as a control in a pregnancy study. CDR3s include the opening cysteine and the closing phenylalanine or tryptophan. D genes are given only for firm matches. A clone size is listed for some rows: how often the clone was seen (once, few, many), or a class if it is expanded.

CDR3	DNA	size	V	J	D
CASSPGSYEQYF	TGTGCCAGCAGTCCGGGGTCCTACGAGCAGTACTTC	.	TRBV27	TRBJ2-7	.
CASKAVGGSGNTIYF	TGTGCCAGCAAAGCGGTCGGGGGGTCTGGAAACACCATATATTTT	.	TRBV5-6	TRBJ1-3	.
CASSQGPAGTGSTDTQYF	TGCGCCAGCAGCCAAGGGCCCGCCGGGACAGGAAGCACAGATACGCAGTATTTT	.	TRBV4-3	TRBJ2-3	TRBD1
CASSLGTLLNTEAFF	TGCGCCAGCAGCTTGGGGACACTCCTGAACACTGAAGCTTTCTTT	.	TRBV5-1	TRBJ1-1	.
CASSFGQINQPQHF	TGTGCCAGCAGCTTCGGACAGATCAATCAGCCCCAGCATTTT	.	TRBV7-2	TRBJ1-5	.
CASSQRDRGLRTEAFF	TGCGCCAGCAGCCAAAGGGACAGGGGGCTTCGCACTGAAGCTTTCTTT	.	TRBV4-1	TRBJ1-1	TRBD1
CASSPFSGGSTGELFF	TGTGCCAGCAGCCCATTTAGCGGGGGGAGCACCGGGGAGCTGTTTTTT	.	TRBV7-6	TRBJ2-2	TRBD2
CAWTGFSTDTQYF	TGTGCCTGGACAGGATTTTCCACAGATACGCAGTATTTT	.	TRBV30	TRBJ2-3	.
CASSLEVNDFGALHF	TGTGCCAGCAGCTTGGAGGTCAACGACTTCGGGGCCCTCCACTTT	few	TRBV5-4	TRBJ1-6	.
CASSLYNSNQPQHF	TGTGCCAGCAGCCTCTATAATAGCAATCAGCCCCAGCATTTT	.	TRBV7-8	TRBJ1-5	.
CASSSTGGAGRELFF	TGTGCCAGCAGTTCCACAGGGGGCGCGGGCCGGGAGCTGTTTTTT	.	TRBV6-6	TRBJ2-2	TRBD1
CASSSTVGLEAGNTIYF	TGCGCCAGCAGCTCTACGGTCGGGCTGGAGGCTGGAAACACCATATATTTT	.	TRBV5-1	TRBJ1-3	.
CASSPPSGTNYGAKNIQYF	TGTGCCAGCTCACCCCCATCCGGGACAAATTATGGAGCCAAAAACATTCAGTACTTC	.	TRBV18	TRBJ2-4	.
CASSQDRQPQHF	TGCGCCAGCAGCCAAGATCGTCAGCCCCAGCATTTT	once	TRBV4-3	TRBJ1-5	.
CASSPQASGPVSLGEKLFF	TGTGCCAGCAGCCCCCAGGCCTCAGGGCCGGTTTCCTTAGGTGAAAAACTGTTTTTT	.	TRBV7-3	TRBJ1-4	.
CASSFSGTYGYTF	TGTGCCAGCAGTTTTTCGGGGACATATGGCTACACCTTC	.	TRBV28	TRBJ1-2	.
CASSYTTSGGETQYF	TGTGCCAGCAGTTACACGACTAGCGGGGGAGAGACCCAGTACTTC	.	TRBV6-5	TRBJ2-5	TRBD2
CASSIRDRVKDTQYF	TGTGCCAGTAGTATCCGGGACAGGGTGAAAGATACGCAGTATTTT	.	TRBV19	TRBJ2-3	TRBD1
CASSQDAGMGNSPLHF	TGCGCCAGCAGCCAAGATGCAGGGATGGGTAATTCACCCCTCCACTTT	few	TRBV4-3	TRBJ1-6	.
CASSFTGNTGELFF	TGTGCCAGCAGTTTTACAGGGAACACCGGGGAGCTGTTTTTT	.	TRBV28	TRBJ2-2	.
CASSLYASEKLFF	TGTGCCAGCTCACTTTACGCGAGTGAAAAACTGTTTTTT	.	TRBV18	TRBJ1-4	.
CASGDPGLMYNEQFF	TGTGCCAGCGGAGACCCGGGACTTATGTACAATGAGCAGTTCTTC	.	TRBV27	TRBJ2-1	.
CAISGTSGGASEQFF	TGTGCCATCAGTGGGACTAGCGGGGGGGCTAGTGAGCAGTTCTTC	.	TRBV10-3	TRBJ2-1	TRBD2
CAWSVLEGYTF	TGTGCCTGGAGTGTACTCGAGGGCTACACCTTC	.	TRBV30	TRBJ1-2	.
CASSYLGGRTGELFF	TGTGCCAGCAGTTACTTGGGGGGGCGCACCGGGGAGCTGTTTTTT	.	TRBV6-6	TRBJ2-2	.
CASSLFQAGKAFF	TGTGCCAGCAGTTTATTTCAGGCAGGGAAGGCTTTCTTT	.	TRBV28	TRBJ1-1	.
CASNGDYYGYTF	TGTGCCAGCAACGGGGACTACTATGGCTACACCTTC	.	TRBV25-1	TRBJ1-2	.